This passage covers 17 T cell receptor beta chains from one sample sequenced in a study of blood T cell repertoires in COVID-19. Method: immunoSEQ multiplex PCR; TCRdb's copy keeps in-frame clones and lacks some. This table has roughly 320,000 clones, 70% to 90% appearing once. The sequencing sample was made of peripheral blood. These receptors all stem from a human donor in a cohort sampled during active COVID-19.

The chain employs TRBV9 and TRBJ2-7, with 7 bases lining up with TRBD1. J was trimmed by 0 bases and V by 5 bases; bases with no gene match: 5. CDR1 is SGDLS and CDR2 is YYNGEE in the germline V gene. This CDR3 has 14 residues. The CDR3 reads CASRRDSNSYEQYF. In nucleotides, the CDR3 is TGTGCCAGCAGAAGGGACAGCAACTCCTACGAGCAGTACTTC.

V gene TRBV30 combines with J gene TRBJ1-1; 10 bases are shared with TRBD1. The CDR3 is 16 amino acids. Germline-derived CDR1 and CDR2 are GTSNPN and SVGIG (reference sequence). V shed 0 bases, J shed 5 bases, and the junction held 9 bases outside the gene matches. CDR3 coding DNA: TGTGCCTGGAGTGTAAACCCACGGACAGGGGGGACTGAAGCTTTCTTT. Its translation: CAWSVNPRTGGTEAFF.

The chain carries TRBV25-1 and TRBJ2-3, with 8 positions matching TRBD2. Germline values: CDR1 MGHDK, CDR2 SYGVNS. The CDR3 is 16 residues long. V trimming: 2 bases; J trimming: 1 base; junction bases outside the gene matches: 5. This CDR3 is CASSEQVLAGTDTQYF. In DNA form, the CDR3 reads TGTGCCAGCAGTGAACAAGTACTAGCGGGCACAGATACGCAGTATTTT.

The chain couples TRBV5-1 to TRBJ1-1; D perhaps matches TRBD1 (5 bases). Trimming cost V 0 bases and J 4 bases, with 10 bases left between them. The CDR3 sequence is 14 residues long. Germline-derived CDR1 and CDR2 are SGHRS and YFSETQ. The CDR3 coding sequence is TGCGCCAGCAGCTTGGAAGGGGAGGTCACTGAAGCTTTCTTT. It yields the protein CASSLEGEVTEAFF.

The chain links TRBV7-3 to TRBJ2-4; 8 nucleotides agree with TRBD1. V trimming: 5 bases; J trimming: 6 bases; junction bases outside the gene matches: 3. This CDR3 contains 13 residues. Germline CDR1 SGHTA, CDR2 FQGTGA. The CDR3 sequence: CASSQDRANIQYF. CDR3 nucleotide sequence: TGTGCCAGCAGCCAGGACAGGGCAAACATTCAGTACTTC. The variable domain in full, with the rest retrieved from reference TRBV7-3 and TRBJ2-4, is GAGVSQTPSNKVTEKGKYVELRCDPISGHTALYWYRQSLGQGPEFLIYFQGTGAADDSGLPNDRFFAVRPEGSVSTLKIQRTERGDSAVYLCASSQDRANIQYFGAGTRLSVL.

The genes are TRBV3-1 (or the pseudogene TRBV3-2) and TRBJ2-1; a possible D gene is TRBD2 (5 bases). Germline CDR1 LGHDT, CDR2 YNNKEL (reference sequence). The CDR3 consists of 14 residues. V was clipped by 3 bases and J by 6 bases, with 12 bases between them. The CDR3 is CASSQAPRGNEQFF. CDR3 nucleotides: TGTGCCAGCAGCCAGGCACCCCGGGGCAATGAGCAGTTCTTC.

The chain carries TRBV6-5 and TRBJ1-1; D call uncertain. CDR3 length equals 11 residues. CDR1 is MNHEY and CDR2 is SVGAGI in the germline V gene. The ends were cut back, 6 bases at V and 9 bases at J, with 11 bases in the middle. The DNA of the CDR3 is TGTGCCAGCAGCACAACAGAAAAAGCTTTCTTT. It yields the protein CASSTTEKAFF.

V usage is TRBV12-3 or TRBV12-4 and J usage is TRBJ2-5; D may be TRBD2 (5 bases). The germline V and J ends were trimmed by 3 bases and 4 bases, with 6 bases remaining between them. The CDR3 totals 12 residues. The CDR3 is CASSFGGETQYF. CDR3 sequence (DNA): TGTGCCAGCAGTTTCGGAGGAGAGACCCAGTACTTC.

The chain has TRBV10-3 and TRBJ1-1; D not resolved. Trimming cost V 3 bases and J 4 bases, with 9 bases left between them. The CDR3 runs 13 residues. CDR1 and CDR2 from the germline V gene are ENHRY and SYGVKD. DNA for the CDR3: TGTGCCATCAGTGACCGTGGGCTCACTGAAGCTTTCTTT. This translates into CAISDRGLTEAFF.

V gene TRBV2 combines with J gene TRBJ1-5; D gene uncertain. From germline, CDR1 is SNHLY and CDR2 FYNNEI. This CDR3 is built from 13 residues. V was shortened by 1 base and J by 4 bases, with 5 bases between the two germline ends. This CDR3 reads CASSEGQNQPQHF. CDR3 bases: TGTGCCAGCAGTGAAGGGCAGAATCAGCCCCAGCATTTT.

This chain's CDR3 is CASTSGGYYEQYF. The CDR3 DNA is TGTGCCAGCACCTCGGGGGGGTACTACGAGCAGTACTTC. The V call is TRBV6-5, the J call TRBJ2-7; the match to TRBD2 covers 8 bases. From germline, CDR1 is MNHEY and CDR2 SVGAGI. The CDR3 totals 13 residues. The trim removed 7 bases at V and 3 bases at J, leaving 5 bases unmatched.

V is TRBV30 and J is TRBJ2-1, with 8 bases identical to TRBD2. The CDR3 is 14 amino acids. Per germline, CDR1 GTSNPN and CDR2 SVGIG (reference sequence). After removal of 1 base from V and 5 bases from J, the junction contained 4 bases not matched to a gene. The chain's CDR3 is CAWSALAANNEQFF. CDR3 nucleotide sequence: TGTGCCTGGAGTGCACTAGCGGCGAACAATGAGCAGTTCTTC. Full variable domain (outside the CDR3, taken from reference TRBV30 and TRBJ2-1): SQTIHQWPATLVQPVGSPLSLECTVEGTSNPNLYWYRQAAGRGLQLLFYSVGIGQISSEVPQNLSASRPQDRQFILSSKKLLLSDSGFYLCAWSALAANNEQFFGPGTRLTVL.

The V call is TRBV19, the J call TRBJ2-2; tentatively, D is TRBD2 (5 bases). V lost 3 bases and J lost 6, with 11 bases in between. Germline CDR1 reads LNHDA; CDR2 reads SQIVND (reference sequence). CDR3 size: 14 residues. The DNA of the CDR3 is TGTGCCAGTAGTATTTCCGGGGTCCCCGGGGAGCTGTTTTTT. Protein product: CASSISGVPGELFF.

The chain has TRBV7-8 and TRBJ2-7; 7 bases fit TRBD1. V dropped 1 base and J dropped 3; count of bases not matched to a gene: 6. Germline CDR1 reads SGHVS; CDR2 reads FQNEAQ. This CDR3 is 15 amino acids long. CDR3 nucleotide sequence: TGTGCCAGCAGCTTAGGGGGACAGAAAAACTACGAGCAGTACTTC. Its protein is CASSLGGQKNYEQYF.

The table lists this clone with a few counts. The CDR3 DNA reads TGTGCCAGCAGTTACGCGACAGGGGGCACTGAAGCTTTCTTT. Amino acids: CASSYATGGTEAFF. The gene calls are TRBV6-5 and TRBJ1-1, with 9 positions matching TRBD1. This CDR3 has 14 residues. CDR1 is MNHEY, CDR2 SVGAGI, per germline. V gave up 2 bases and J gave up 4 bases; unmatched junction bases: 2.

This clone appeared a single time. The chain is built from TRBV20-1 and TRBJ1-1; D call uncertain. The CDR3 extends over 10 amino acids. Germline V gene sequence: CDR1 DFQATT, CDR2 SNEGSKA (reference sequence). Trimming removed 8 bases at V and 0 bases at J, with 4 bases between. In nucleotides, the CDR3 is TGCAGTATAGTGAACACTGAAGCTTTCTTT. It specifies CSIVNTEAFF.

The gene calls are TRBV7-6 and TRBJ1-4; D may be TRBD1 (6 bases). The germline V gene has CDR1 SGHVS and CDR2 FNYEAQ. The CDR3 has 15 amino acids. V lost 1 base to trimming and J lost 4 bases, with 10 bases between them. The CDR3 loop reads CASSLEGQDNEKLFF. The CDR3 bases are TGTGCCAGCAGCTTAGAGGGACAAGATAATGAAAAACTGTTTTTT. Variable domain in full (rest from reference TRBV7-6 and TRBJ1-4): GAGVSQSPRYKVTKRGQDVALRCDPISGHVSLYWYRQALGQGPEFLTYFNYEAQQDKSGLPNDRFSAERPEGSISTLTIQRTEQRDSAMYRCASSLEGQDNEKLFFGSGTQLSVL.